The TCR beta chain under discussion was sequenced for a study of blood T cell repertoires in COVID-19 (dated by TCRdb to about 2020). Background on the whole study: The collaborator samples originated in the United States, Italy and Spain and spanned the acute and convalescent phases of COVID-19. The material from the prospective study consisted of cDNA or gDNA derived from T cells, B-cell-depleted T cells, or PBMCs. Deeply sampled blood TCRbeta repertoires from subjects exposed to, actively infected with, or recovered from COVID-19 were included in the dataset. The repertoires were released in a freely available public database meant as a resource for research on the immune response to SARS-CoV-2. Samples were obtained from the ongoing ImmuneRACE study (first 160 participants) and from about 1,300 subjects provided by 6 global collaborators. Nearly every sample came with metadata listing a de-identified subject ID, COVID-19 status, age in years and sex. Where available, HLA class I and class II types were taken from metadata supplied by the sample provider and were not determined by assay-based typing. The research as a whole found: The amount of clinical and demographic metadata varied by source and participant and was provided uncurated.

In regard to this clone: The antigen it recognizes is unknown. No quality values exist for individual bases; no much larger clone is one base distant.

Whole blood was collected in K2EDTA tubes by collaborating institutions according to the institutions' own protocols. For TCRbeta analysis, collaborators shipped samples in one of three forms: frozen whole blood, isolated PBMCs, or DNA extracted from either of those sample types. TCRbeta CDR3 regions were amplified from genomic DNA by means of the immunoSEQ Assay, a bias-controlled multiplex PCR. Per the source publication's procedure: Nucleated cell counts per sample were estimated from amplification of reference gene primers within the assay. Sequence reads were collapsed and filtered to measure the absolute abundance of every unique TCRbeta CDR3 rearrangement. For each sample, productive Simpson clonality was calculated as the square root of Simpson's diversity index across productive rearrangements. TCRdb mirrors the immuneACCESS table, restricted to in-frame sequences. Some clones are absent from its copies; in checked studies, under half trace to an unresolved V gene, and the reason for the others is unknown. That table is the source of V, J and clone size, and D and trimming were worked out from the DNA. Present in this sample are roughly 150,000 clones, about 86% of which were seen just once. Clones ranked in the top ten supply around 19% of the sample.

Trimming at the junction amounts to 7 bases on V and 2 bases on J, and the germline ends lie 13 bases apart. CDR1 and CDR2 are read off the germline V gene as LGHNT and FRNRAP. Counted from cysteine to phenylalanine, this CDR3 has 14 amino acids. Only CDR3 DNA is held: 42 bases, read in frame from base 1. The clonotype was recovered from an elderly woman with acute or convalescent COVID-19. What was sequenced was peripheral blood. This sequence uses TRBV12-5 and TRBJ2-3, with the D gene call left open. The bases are TGTGCTAGTGCCCCGTCCGGGTCCACAGATACGCAGTATTTT. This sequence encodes CASAPSGSTDTQYF. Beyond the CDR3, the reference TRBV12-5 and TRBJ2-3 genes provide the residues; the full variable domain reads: DARVTQTPRHKVTEMGQEVTMRCQPILGHNTVFWYRQTMMQGLELLAYFRNRAPLDDSGMPKDRFSAEMPDATLATLKIQPSEPRDSAVYFCASAPSGSTDTQYFGPGTRLTVL.